Listed below are T cell receptor beta chains from one sample, sequenced in a study of T cell repertoires in cytomegalovirus infection. MiXCR, run by TCRdb on the reads, gives a single entry per CDR3 protein. The sample holds about 770,000 distinct CDR3 sequences, under 35% seen once. No antigen has been assigned to these receptors. Specimen: cultured CD8+ T cells from PBMCs, collected from culture after CMV antigen stimulation. The receptors here all came from a human donor in good health (CMV status not recorded). Some clones in this sample may be carry-over from other donors' samples. CDR3s include the opening cysteine and the closing phenylalanine or tryptophan. Fields, in order: clone size, D gene, J gene, V gene, CDR3 protein, CDR3 DNA. The D gene is left open where the match is weak. Not every row has a clone size; where given, it reads once, few, many or a size class.

.	.	TRBJ2-1	TRBV2	CARGRATNNEQFF	TGTGCGAGGGGCAGGGCCACCAACAATGAGCAGTTCTTC
once	.	TRBJ1-3	TRBV5-1	CASSTDSSSGNTIYF	TGCGCCAGCAGCACTGACAGCAGCTCTGGAAACACCATATATTTT
few	TRBD1	TRBJ1-5	TRBV15	CATSSNRGLRQPQHF	TGTGCCACCAGCAGCAACAGGGGGCTCCGACAGCCCCAGCATTTT
.	.	TRBJ1-1	TRBV28	CASSFLPTGSEAFF	TGTGCCAGCAGTTTCCTCCCAACGGGGTCTGAAGCTTTCTTT
few	.	TRBJ2-5	TRBV7-7	CASSLDGWETQYF	TGTGCTAGCAGCTTAGACGGATGGGAGACCCAGTACTTC
.	TRBD2	TRBJ2-2	TRBV2	CASRGLAGENGELFF	TGTGCCAGCAGGGGACTAGCGGGGGAGAACGGGGAGCTGTTTTTT
few	.	TRBJ2-2	TRBV5-4	CASSSRSGSNTGELFF	TGTGCCAGCAGCTCCCGGAGCGGGTCGAACACCGGGGAGCTGTTTTTT
.	.	TRBJ2-1	TRBV15	CATTLGGRSYNEQFF	TGTGCCACCACCTTAGGGGGGAGGTCCTACAATGAGCAGTTCTTC
.	.	TRBJ1-1	TRBV7-9	CASSLPGHTEAFF	TGTGCCAGCAGCTTACCGGGACATACTGAAGCTTTCTTT
few	.	TRBJ2-1	TRBV19	CASSIGQAPPNEQFF	TGTGCCAGTAGTATCGGGCAGGCACCTCCTAATGAGCAGTTCTTC
.	.	TRBJ2-1	TRBV12-3/TRBV12-4	CASSLDGSIYNEQFF	TGTGCCAGCAGTCTTGATGGGTCCATCTACAATGAGCAGTTCTTC
many	TRBD2	TRBJ2-1	TRBV7-2	CASSLASGLAGAEQFF	TGTGCCAGCAGCTTAGCGTCGGGACTAGCGGGGGCAGAGCAGTTCTTC
many	.	TRBJ2-7	TRBV2	CASSGPTPKQYF	TGTGCCAGCAGTGGCCCGACTCCTAAGCAGTACTTC
.	TRBD2	TRBJ2-5	TRBV29-1	CSVEAYLAGQEEETQYF	TGCAGCGTTGAAGCCTATCTAGCGGGCCAAGAGGAAGAGACCCAGTACTTC